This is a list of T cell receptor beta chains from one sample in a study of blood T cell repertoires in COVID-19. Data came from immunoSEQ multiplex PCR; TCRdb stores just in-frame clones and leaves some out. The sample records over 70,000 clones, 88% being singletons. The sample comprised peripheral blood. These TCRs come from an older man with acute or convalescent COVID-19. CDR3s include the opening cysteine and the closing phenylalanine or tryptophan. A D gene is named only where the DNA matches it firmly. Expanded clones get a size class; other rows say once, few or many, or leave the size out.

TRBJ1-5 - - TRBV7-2 CASSFAVNQPQHF TGTGCCAGCAGCTTTGCGGTCAATCAGCCCCAGCATTTT
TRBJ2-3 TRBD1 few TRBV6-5 CASIPDRASTDTQYF TGTGCCAGCATACCTGACAGGGCGAGCACAGATACGCAGTATTTT
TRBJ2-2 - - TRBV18 CASSRRLGMAGLDTGELFF TGTGCCAGCTCACGTCGGTTGGGGATGGCGGGCCTGGACACCGGGGAGCTGTTTTTT
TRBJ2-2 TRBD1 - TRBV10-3 CAISNAGTVGLTGELFF TGTGCCATCAGCAACGCCGGGACAGTCGGTCTAACCGGGGAGCTGTTTTTT
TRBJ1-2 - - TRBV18 CASSPKGEGYGYTF TGTGCCAGCTCACCAAAAGGGGAGGGCTATGGCTACACCTTC
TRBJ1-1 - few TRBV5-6 CASSLQAVTEAFF TGTGCCAGCAGCTTACAGGCAGTCACTGAAGCTTTCTTT
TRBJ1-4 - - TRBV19 CASSIAGAGNNEKLFF TGTGCCAGTAGTATAGCTGGGGCAGGAAATAATGAAAAACTGTTTTTT
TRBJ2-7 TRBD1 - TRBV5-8 CASSLDPGQGPYEQYF TGTGCCAGCAGCTTGGATCCGGGACAGGGGCCCTACGAGCAGTACTTC
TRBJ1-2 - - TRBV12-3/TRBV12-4 CASSFPGNYGYTF TGTGCCAGCAGTTTTCCAGGAAACTATGGCTACACCTTC
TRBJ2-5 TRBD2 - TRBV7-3 CASSLSGSGSPLQETQYF TGTGCCAGCAGCTTAAGTGGTAGCGGGAGCCCTCTCCAAGAGACCCAGTACTTC
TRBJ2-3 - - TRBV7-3 CASGPTGIDTQYF TGTGCCAGCGGACCCACAGGGATAGATACGCAGTATTTT
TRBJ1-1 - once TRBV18 CASSLDSVNTEAFF TGTGCCAGCTCACTCGACAGTGTGAACACTGAAGCTTTCTTT
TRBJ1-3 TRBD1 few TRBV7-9 CASSLGQGSGNTIYF TGTGCCAGCAGCTTAGGACAGGGCTCTGGAAACACCATATATTTT
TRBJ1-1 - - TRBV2 CASRLQGNTEAFF TGTGCCAGCAGACTCCAGGGGAACACTGAAGCTTTCTTT
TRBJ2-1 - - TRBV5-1 CASSFGGYNEQFF TGCGCCAGCAGCTTCGGCGGCTACAATGAGCAGTTCTTC
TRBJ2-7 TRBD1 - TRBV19 CASSRDSYEQYF TGTGCCAGTAGTAGGGACAGTTACGAGCAGTACTTC
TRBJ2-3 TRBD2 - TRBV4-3 CASNRGWGLAGTDTQYF TGCGCCAGCAACCGAGGGTGGGGACTAGCAGGCACAGATACGCAGTATTTT
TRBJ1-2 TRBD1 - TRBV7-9 CASSFGQGVEYGYTF TGTGCCAGCAGCTTCGGACAGGGGGTGGAGTATGGCTACACCTTC
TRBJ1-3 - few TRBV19 CASRRQFFSGNTIYF TGTGCCAGTCGACGACAGTTCTTCTCTGGAAACACCATATATTTT
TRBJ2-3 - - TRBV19 CASSRGRADTQYF TGTGCCAGTAGTAGAGGCCGCGCAGATACGCAGTATTTT
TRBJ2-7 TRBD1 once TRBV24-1 CATSVGQGISYEQYF TGTGCCACCAGTGTTGGACAGGGGATCTCCTACGAGCAGTACTTC
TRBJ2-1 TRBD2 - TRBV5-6 CASSWEIGAGGNEQFF TGTGCCAGCAGCTGGGAGATAGGAGCGGGAGGGAATGAGCAGTTCTTC
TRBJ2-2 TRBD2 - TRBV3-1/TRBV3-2 CASSPPGLAGTGELFF TGTGCCAGCAGCCCTCCGGGACTAGCGGGGACCGGGGAGCTGTTTTTT
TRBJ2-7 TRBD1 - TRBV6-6 CASSTGQGRKNEQYF TGTGCCAGCAGTACTGGACAGGGTCGAAAAAACGAGCAGTACTTC
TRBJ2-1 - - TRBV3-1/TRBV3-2 CASSQDGGPYNEQFF TGTGCCAGCAGCCAAGATGGAGGACCTTACAATGAGCAGTTCTTC
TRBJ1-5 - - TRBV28 CASSLQGVGNQPQHF TGTGCCAGCAGTTTACAAGGGGTGGGCAATCAGCCCCAGCATTTT
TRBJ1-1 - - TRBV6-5 CASSRRTVSNTEAFF TGTGCCAGCAGTAGACGGACAGTTTCCAACACTGAAGCTTTCTTT
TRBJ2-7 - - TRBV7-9 CASSLSGGQYEQYF TGTGCCAGCAGCTTATCCGGCGGGCAGTACGAGCAGTACTTC
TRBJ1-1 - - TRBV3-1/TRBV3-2 CASSQGILVGRTEAFF TGTGCCAGCAGCCAAGGCATACTAGTGGGGAGGACTGAAGCTTTCTTT
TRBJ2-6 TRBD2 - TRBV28 CASSSETSLSGANVLTF TGTGCCAGCAGTTCCGAGACTAGCCTCTCTGGGGCCAACGTCCTGACTTTC
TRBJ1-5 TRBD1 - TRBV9 CASSGQGGDGNQPQHF TGTGCCAGCAGCGGTCAGGGGGGCGATGGCAATCAGCCCCAGCATTTT
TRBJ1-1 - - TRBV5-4 CASSLAENTEAFF TGTGCCAGCAGCTTGGCAGAGAACACTGAAGCTTTCTTT
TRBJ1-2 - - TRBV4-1 CASSDWATTTCTF TGCGCCAGCAGCGATTGGGCGACTACTACATGCACCTTC
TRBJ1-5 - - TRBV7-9 CASSLRGNQPQHF TGTGCCAGCAGCTTGAGGGGCAATCAGCCCCAGCATTTT
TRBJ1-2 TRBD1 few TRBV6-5 CASKETGGPYGYTF TGTGCCAGCAAAGAGACAGGGGGCCCCTATGGCTACACCTTC
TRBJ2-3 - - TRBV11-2 CASSLVGRGTSTDTQYF TGTGCCAGCAGCTTAGTTGGCAGGGGCACAAGCACAGATACGCAGTATTTT
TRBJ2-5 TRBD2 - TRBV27 CASSLSRWGGQETQYF TGTGCCAGCAGTTTATCCCGGTGGGGGGGACAAGAGACCCAGTACTTC
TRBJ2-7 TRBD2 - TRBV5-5 CASSLLTGGSSEQYF TGTGCCAGCAGCTTGCTGACGGGAGGATCTTCCGAGCAGTACTTC
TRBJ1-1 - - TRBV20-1 CSPGALTEAFF TGCAGTCCAGGGGCCTTAACTGAAGCTTTCTTT
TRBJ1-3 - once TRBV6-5 CASSYSTGGTGNTIYF TGTGCCAGCAGTTACTCGACGGGGGGAACTGGAAACACCATATATTTT
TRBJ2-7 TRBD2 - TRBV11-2 CASSLASSGYEQYF TGTGCCAGCAGCTTAGCGTCTAGCGGCTACGAGCAGTACTTC
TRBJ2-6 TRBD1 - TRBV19 CASSTTGTGGGSGANVLTF TGTGCCAGTAGTACAACCGGGACAGGGGGTGGTTCTGGGGCCAACGTCCTGACTTTC
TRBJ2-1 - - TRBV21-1 CASSLPGLADYEQFF TGTGCCAGCAGCCTTCCCGGACTAGCGGATTATGAGCAGTTCTTC
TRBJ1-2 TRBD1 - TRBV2 CARERPGGNYGYTF TGTGCCAGGGAACGTCCAGGGGGTAACTATGGCTACACCTTC
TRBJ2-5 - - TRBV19 CASSGRRNQETQYF TGTGCCAGTAGTGGCCGGCGGAACCAAGAGACCCAGTACTTC
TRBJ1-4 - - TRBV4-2 CASSQDPAAAEKLFF TGTGCCAGCAGCCAAGATCCTGCGGCTGCTGAAAAACTGTTTTTT
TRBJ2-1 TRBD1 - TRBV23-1 CASSEDRCVFF TGCGCCAGCAGCGAGGACAGGTGTGTGTTCTTC
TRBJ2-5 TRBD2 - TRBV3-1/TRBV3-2 CASSQMGLGDKETQYF TGTGCCAGCAGCCAAATGGGACTAGGCGACAAAGAGACCCAGTACTTC
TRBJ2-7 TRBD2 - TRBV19 CASSRRREIDEQYF TGTGCCAGTAGTAGACGGCGGGAGATCGACGAGCAGTACTTC
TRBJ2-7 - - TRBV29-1 CSVGGGYEQYF TGCAGCGTTGGTGGCGGCTACGAGCAGTACTTC
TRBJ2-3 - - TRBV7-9 CASGATFPTDTQYF TGTGCCAGCGGGGCGACATTCCCCACAGATACGCAGTATTTT